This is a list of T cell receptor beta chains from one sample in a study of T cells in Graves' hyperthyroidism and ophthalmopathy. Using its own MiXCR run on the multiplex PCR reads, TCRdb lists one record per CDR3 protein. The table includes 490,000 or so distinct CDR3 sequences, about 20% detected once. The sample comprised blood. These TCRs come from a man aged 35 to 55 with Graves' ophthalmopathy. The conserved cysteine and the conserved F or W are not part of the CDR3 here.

ASSPQGQRESDTQY TRBV18 14
SARSGAMNTEAF TRBV20-1 12
ASSLEGRERAF TRBV5-1 11
ASSSGGTEAF TRBV5-1 10
ASSLATGRTDTQY TRBV7-9 13
ASSLHRDSNEQF TRBV5-1 12
ATSDFSQGGEQF TRBV24-1 12
ASSLYTLNYGYT TRBV2 12
ASSLASGTVSYEQY TRBV7-2 14
ASIVTGVSTDTQY TRBV9 13
ASSTDSSYNSPLH TRBV2 13
ASSSGGLAGGISYEQY TRBV28 16
ASRETFGRAEAF TRBV7-2 12
ASSPPDRDETQY TRBV28 12
ASSAGDRGREQY TRBV5-1 12
ASSLDTPIIYGYT TRBV11-2 13
ASSVGRVDTGELF TRBV9 13
ASSEAWSGGGGEQF TRBV2 14
ASSMRANTGELF TRBV7-2 12
ASSPRQVGGQPQH TRBV7-8 13
ATSDFGLSTDTQY TRBV24-1 13
ASSVEGSRDTQY TRBV9 12
AWSGGLGSGNTIY TRBV30 13
ASSLAGVVTGGYT TRBV12-3/TRBV12-4 13
ASSQGNSNQPQH TRBV3-1 12
ASSSDSANQPQH TRBV7-9 12
ASSSTRVSDTEAF TRBV27 13
ASSGAGGTSGDPTDTQY TRBV11-2 17
SARDPGRSTYEQY TRBV20-1 13
ASSTQLVDDRLGLAKNIQY TRBV19 19
ASSLKGFHEQY TRBV18 11
ASSWRGGGRGDTQY TRBV9 14
ASNPRTGHEQY TRBV28 11
ASSQSQGAYNEQF TRBV4-3 13
AWRPGDRGRTQY TRBV30 12
ASTPLGRTENYNEQF TRBV27 15
ASSRNLAGNTGELF TRBV3-1 14
ANAIAEGSTDTQY TRBV6-1 13
ASSPIVVIGPYNEQF TRBV18 15
ASMQGASYEQY TRBV6-2/TRBV6-3 11
SARVTGGWGYT TRBV20-1 11
ASSFPVNGGGYT TRBV7-9 12
SAIVRAGPSSYEQY TRBV20-1 14
ASSFGGGISETQY TRBV12-3/TRBV12-4 13
ASSQDNRGDYGYT TRBV3-1 13
ASSDYLAGRTDTQY TRBV5-5 14
AWRRVTASGNTIY TRBV30 13
ASSDIWGAGYEQY TRBV2 13
ASSFPGQGGNYGYT TRBV7-2 14
ASSFGRGNYGYT TRBV12-3/TRBV12-4 12
ASRDTGGGEKLF TRBV2 12